The T cell receptor beta chain under discussion was sequenced for a study of cytomegalovirus exposure and HLA in healthy donors. Study in general: Within the Caucasian-associated ancestry cluster were around 81% of the 398 genotyped donors.

13 Jbeta primers and 60 Vbeta primers were used for the PCR. Clones were sequenced by immunoSEQ multiplex PCR, and TCRdb holds only the in-frame ones, with some missing. The data show 100,000 to 150,000 clones, and the top ten clones hold roughly 1%. This CDR3 contains 15 residues. Trimming at V came to 5 bases and at J to 4 bases, leaving 6 bases not matched to a gene. CDR1 WNHNN and CDR2 SYGVQD come from the germline V gene (reference sequence). This clonotype originated in a man aged 18 to 30 in good health and CMV-seronegative. The chain carries TRBV10-1 and TRBJ2-2; 8 bases are a match to TRBD1. The sequencing sample was made of PBMCs. CDR3 DNA sequence: TGCGCCAGCAGTCCACAGGGGGATGGCACCGGGGAGCTGTTTTTT. It is translated as CASSPQGDGTGELFF.